This TCR beta chain comes out of a study of CD8 T cells in ankylosing spondylitis. Study observations and caveats: Relatively scarce in peripheral blood, disease-linked clones were CD8+. Roughly 8 highly homologous variants made up a TCR beta motif that seemed to typify ankylosing spondylitis blood. Previous work reported some of these motif variants in the synovial fluid and blood of reactive arthritis.

A single record per CDR3 protein comes from TCRdb applying MiXCR to the 5' RACE reads. The profile covers 150,000 to 200,000 distinct CDR3 sequences, with about 20% appearing a single time and around 4% taken by the ten largest. The CDR3 length is 12 residues. V was trimmed by 4 bases and J by 3 bases, leaving 9 bases between them. Germline V gives CDR1 SQVTM, CDR2 ANQGSEA. On this clonotype itself: The antigen is undetermined.

V is TRBV29-1 and J is TRBJ2-5; no definite D call. Sequencing input: blood, either unsorted or a sorted T cell fraction (not recorded which). The clonotype was recovered from a male donor between 5 and 29 years old with ankylosing spondylitis or in good health (not recorded which). CDR3 residues: CSVVSPEETQYF. The CDR3 nucleotides read TGCAGCGTTGTGTCCCCAGAAGAGACCCAGTACTTC.